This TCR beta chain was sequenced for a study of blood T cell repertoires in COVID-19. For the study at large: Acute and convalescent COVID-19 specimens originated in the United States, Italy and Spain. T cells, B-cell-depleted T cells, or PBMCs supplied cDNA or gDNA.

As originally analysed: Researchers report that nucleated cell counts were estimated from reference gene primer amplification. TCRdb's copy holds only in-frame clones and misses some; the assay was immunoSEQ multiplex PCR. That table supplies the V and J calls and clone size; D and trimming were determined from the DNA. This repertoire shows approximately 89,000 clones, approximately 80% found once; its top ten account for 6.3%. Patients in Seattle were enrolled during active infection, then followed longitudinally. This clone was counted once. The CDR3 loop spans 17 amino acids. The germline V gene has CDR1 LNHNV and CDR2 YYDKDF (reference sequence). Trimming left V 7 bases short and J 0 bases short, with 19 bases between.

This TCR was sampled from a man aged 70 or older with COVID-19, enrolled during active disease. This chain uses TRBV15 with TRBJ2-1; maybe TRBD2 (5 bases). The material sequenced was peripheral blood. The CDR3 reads CATTPRGSVSSYNEQFF. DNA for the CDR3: TGTGCCACCACCCCCCGAGGGTCAGTAAGCTCCTACAATGAGCAGTTCTTC.